This TCR beta chain comes out of a study of blood T cell repertoires in COVID-19. Study as a whole: COVID-19 samples collected from the United States, Italy and Spain covered acute and convalescent phases. Sample material is recorded as cDNA or gDNA derived from T cells, B-cell-depleted T cells, or PBMCs.

This clone was counted only a few times. Those enrolled in Seattle joined during active infection and were followed longitudinally afterward. This CDR3 region has 16 residues. V gave up 0 bases and J gave up 7 bases, with 16 bases separating them. Germline loops: CDR1 PRHDT, CDR2 FYEKMQ (reference sequence). As processed by the authors: Estimates of nucleated cell counts were drawn from the amplification of reference gene primers. TCRdb's table, derived via immunoSEQ multiplex PCR, lists solely in-frame clones and lacks some. V and J calls and clone size are those listed in that table; D and trimming were worked out from the DNA. The table has some 250,000 clones, about 87% seen once.

The rearrangement joins TRBV13 to TRBJ2-1; D might be TRBD2 (5 bases). The specimen sequenced was peripheral blood. This receptor was taken from a woman in her fifties or sixties with COVID-19, enrolled during active disease. The CDR3 region has the DNA TGTGCCAGCAGCTTAGGCCGGGGTCGTGGATATAATGAGCAGTTCTTC. It encodes CASSLGRGRGYNEQFF.